This T cell receptor (beta chain) was identified in a study of Ad26.COV2.S vaccination and SARS-CoV-2 variants. Generated by immunoSEQ multiplex PCR, the TCRdb table keeps only in-frame clones and is missing some. The data contain roughly 500,000 clones, roughly 89% of them singletons. Described treatment: roughly 19 received Ad26.COV2.S at low or high dose, single or two shots; 5 received placebo; per-sample allocation not given. Samples were taken on day 63 after the first vaccine or placebo injection. Germline V gene data show CDR1 as MDHEN and CDR2 as SYDVKM. V was clipped by 0 bases and J by 3 bases; unmatched bases: 2. The CDR3 has 15 residues.

V and J are TRBV28 and TRBJ2-4; 7 bases match TRBD2. The sample was peripheral blood, taken in a trial of Ad26.COV2.S vaccine versus placebo. The sequence was obtained from a person between 18 and 65 years old who received the Ad26.COV2.S COVID-19 vaccine or a placebo. The CDR3 loop is CASSLWGEGKNIQYF. In nucleotides, the CDR3 is TGTGCCAGCAGTTTATGGGGGGAGGGCAAAAACATTCAGTACTTC.